This T cell receptor beta chain was captured by sequencing in a study of radiotherapy plus CTLA-4 blockade in lung cancer. Germline V gene lookup returns CDR1 LNHDA and CDR2 SQIVND (reference sequence). There are 12 residues in the CDR3. The germline V and J ends were trimmed by 3 bases and 4 bases, with 6 bases remaining between them. The assay was immunoSEQ multiplex PCR, and TCRdb's table has in-frame clones only and misses some. Seen here are 35,000 to 50,000 clones, about two thirds observed once, and the top ten hold roughly 25%. It was focal radiation plus CTLA-4 blockade with ipilimumab that patients with chemo-refractory metastatic non-small-cell lung cancer received. Comments on this clone: This sample also contains other DNA sequences that code for the same CDR3.

This sequence originates from a human donor with non-small cell lung cancer who had a partial response to radiotherapy plus ipilimumab. This specimen consisted of peripheral blood, obtained from a patient treated with radiotherapy plus ipilimumab. The chain is built from TRBV19 and TRBJ1-2; no clear D. CDR3: CASSIRSYGYTF. The CDR3 DNA sequence: TGTGCCAGTAGTATCCGGTCCTATGGCTACACCTTC.